The present T cell receptor (beta chain) was sequenced within a study of T cells in Graves' hyperthyroidism and ophthalmopathy. Disease duration under 2 months; hyperthyroidism patients were aged 18 to 65. Patients showing uncontrolled infection, other autoimmune disease, pregnancy or lactation were ineligible. Trimming left V 0 bases short and J 3 bases short, with 6 bases between. The CDR3 contains 14 residues. CDR1 and CDR2 from the germline V gene are LNHNV and YYDKDF (reference sequence). Amplification targeted TCR beta CDR3 regions from RNA transcripts. With the HTBI primer set, the TCR CDR3 went through a first round of RT-PCR. Each CDR3 protein gets one entry after TCRdb re-called the multiplex PCR reads with MiXCR. The profile shows hundreds of thousands of distinct CDR3 sequences, roughly a third of them singletons.

The TCR originated in a woman aged 40 to 50 with Graves' hyperthyroidism. The J gene is TRBJ1-5, the V gene TRBV15; D gene unclear. Sequencing used blood. CDR3: CATSRDRYNQPQHF. DNA for the CDR3: TGTGCCACCAGCAGAGACCGCTACAATCAGCCCCAGCATTTT.